This paragraph covers one T cell receptor (beta chain) sequence. The CDR3 spans 13 residues. From germline, CDR1 is SNHLY and CDR2 FYNNEI. V was cut by 7 bases and J by 3 bases, with 12 bases left in between. The sample belongs to a study of blood T cell repertoires in COVID-19. Study in general: Nucleic acid was either cDNA or gDNA, and it came from T cells, B-cell-depleted T cells, or PBMCs.

In the authors' methods: Reference gene primer amplification yielded estimated nucleated cell counts. Using immunoSEQ multiplex PCR, the repertoire was profiled, and TCRdb retains in-frame clones only, with some absent. The V and J calls and clone size are taken from that table; D and trimming were inferred from the DNA. The sample carries over 85,000 clones, about 88% recorded once. The rearrangement joins TRBV2 to TRBJ1-1; D unresolved. Sequencing input: peripheral blood. The source of this sequence is a middle-aged man with acute or convalescent COVID-19. The CDR3 loop is CASISVLDTEAFF. Here the CDR3 DNA reads TGTGCCAGCATATCGGTCTTAGACACTGAAGCTTTCTTT.